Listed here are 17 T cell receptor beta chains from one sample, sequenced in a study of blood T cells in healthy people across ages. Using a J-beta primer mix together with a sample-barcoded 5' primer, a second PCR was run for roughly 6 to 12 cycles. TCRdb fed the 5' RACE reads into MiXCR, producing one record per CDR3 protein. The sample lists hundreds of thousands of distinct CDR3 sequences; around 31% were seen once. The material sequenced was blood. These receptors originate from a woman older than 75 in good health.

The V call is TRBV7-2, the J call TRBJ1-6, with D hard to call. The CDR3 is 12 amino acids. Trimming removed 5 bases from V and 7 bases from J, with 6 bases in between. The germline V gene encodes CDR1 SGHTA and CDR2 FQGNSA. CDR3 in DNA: TGTGCCAGCAGCATCGCCAATTCACCCCTCCACTTT. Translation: CASSIANSPLHF.

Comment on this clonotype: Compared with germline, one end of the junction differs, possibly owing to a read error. CDR3 nucleotide sequence: TGCGCCAGCAGCGACGGACGAGCGGGGGCCAAGAACATTCAGTACTTC. Translated: CASSDGRAGAKNIQYF. This rearrangement joins TRBV4-1 to TRBJ2-5, with 8 bases fitting TRBD2. The J call is doubtful: the DNA matches TRBJ2-4 better. CDR1 MGHRA and CDR2 YSYEKL come from the germline V gene. The CDR3 runs to 16 residues.

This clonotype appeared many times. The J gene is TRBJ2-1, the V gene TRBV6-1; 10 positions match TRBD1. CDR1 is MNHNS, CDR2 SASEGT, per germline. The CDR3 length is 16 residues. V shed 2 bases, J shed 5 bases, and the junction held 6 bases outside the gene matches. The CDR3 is CASSEFMGTGDNEQFF. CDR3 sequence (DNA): TGTGCCAGCAGTGAATTTATGGGGACAGGGGACAATGAGCAGTTCTTC.

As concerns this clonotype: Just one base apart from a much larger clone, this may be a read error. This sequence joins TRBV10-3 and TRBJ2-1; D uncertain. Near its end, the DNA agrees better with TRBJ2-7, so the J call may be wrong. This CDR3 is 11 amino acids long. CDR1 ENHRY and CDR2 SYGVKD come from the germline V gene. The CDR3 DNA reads TGTGCCTATGGATCCTACAATGAGCAGTACTTC. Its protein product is CAYGSYNEQYF.

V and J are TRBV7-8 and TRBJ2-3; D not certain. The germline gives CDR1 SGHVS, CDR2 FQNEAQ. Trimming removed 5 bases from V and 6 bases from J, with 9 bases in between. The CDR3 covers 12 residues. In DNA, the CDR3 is TGTGCCAGCAGCCCTATACGGGATACGCAGTATTTT. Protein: CASSPIRDTQYF.

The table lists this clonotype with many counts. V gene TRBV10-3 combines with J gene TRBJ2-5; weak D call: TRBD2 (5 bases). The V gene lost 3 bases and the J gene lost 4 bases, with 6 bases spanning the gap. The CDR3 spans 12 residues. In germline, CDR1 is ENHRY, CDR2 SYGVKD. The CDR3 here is CAISDGRETQYF. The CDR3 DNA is TGTGCCATCAGTGATGGGAGAGAGACCCAGTACTTC.

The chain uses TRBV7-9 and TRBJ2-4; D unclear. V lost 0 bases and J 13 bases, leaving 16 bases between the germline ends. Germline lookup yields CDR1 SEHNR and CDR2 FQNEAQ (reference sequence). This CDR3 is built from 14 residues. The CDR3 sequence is CASSLAVSGYEQYF. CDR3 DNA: TGTGCCAGCAGCTTAGCGGTGTCAGGATATGAGCAGTACTTC.

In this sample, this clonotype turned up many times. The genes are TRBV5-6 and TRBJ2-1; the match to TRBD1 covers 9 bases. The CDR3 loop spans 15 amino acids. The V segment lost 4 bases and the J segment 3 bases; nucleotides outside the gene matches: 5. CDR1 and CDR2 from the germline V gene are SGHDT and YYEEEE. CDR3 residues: CASSPGQGFYNEQFF. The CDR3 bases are TGTGCCAGCAGCCCTGGACAGGGGTTCTACAATGAGCAGTTCTTC.

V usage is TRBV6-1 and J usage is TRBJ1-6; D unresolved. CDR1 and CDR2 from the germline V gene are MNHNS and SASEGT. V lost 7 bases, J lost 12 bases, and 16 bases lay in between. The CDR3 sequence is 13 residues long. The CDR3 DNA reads TGTGCCAGCACTATGGACCCGCGGGGACCCCTCCACTTT. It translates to CASTMDPRGPLHF.

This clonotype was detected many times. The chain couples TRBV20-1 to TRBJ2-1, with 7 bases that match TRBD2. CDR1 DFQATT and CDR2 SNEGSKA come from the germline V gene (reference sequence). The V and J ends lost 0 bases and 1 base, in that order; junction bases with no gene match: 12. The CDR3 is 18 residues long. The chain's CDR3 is CSARDRFGGGPSYNEQFF. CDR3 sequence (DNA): TGCAGTGCTAGAGACCGATTTGGGGGGGGTCCTTCCTACAATGAGCAGTTCTTC.

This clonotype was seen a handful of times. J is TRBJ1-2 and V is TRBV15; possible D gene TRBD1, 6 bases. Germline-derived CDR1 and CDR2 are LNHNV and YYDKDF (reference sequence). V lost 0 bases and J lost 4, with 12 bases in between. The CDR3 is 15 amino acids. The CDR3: CATSRDGGGGYGYTF. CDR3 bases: TGTGCCACCAGCAGAGATGGCGGAGGGGGCTATGGCTACACCTTC.

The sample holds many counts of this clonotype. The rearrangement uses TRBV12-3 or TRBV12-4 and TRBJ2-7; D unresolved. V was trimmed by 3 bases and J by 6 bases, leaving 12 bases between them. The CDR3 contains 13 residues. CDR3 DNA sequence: TGTGCCAGCAGTTTTGACTGGCCAGTCGAGCAGTACTTC. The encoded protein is CASSFDWPVEQYF.

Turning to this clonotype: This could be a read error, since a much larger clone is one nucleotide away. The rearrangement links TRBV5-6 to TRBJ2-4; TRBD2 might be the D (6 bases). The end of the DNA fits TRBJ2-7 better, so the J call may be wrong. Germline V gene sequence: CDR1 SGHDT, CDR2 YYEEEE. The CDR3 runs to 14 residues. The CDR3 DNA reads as TGTGCCAGCAGCCCGGGTGGGACTGCCTACGAGCAGTACTTC. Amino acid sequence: CASSPGGTAYEQYF.

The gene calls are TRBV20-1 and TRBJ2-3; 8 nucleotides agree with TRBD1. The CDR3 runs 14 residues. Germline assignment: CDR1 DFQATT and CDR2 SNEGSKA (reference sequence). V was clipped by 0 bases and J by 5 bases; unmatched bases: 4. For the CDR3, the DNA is TGCAGTGCTAGAGACAGGGGGCGGATAGATACGCAGTATTTT. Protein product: CSARDRGRIDTQYF.

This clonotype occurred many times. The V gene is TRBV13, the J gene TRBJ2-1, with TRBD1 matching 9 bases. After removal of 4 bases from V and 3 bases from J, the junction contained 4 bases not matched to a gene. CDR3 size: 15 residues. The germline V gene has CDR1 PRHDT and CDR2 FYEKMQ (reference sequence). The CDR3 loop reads CASSSRDRVYNEQFF. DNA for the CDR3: TGTGCCAGCAGCTCCCGGGACAGGGTCTACAATGAGCAGTTCTTC.

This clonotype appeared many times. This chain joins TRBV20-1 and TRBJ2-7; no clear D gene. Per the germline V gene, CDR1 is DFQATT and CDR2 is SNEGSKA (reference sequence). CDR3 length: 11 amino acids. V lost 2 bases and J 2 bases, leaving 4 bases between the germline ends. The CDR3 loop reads CSARRTYEQYF. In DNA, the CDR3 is TGCAGTGCTAGACGAACCTACGAGCAGTACTTC.

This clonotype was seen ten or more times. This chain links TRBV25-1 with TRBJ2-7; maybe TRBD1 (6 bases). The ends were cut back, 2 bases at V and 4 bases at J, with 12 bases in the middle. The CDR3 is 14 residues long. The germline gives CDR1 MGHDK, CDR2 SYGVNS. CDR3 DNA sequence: TGTGCCAGCAGTGAAGGGGGCGCGATGTACGAGCAGTACTTC. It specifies CASSEGGAMYEQYF.